A selection of T cell receptor beta chains follows, all from one sample in a study of cytomegalovirus exposure and HLA in healthy donors. Libraries were prepared by immunoSEQ multiplex PCR; TCRdb keeps only in-frame clonotypes and omits some of them. The data hold about 110,000 clones, with 65% to 75% observed a single time. Material for sequencing was PBMCs. The receptors derive from a man in his thirties or forties in good health and CMV-seropositive. CDR3s include the opening cysteine and the closing phenylalanine or tryptophan. A D gene is named only where the DNA matches it firmly. The listing skips clone size in some rows; elsewhere it reads once, few, many or a size class.

>TRBV7-2|TRBJ2-5|TRBD1|15|NA
TGTGCCAGCAGCCCTCCCCACGACAGGGCCCTAGCCCAGTACTTC
CASSPPHDRALAQYF
>TRBV5-1|TRBJ1-1|NA|13|NA
TGCGCCAGCAGCTTGGCAGGGGAGACTGAAGCTTTCTTT
CASSLAGETEAFF
>TRBV4-3|TRBJ2-3|NA|16|medium-sized
TGCGCCAGCAGCCAAGGCGCGACGGGTAGCACAGATACGCAGTATTTT
CASSQGATGSTDTQYF
>TRBV10-3|TRBJ2-3|TRBD1|14|once
TGTGCCATCAGCCGGGACAGGGTTCCAGATACGCAGTATTTT
CAISRDRVPDTQYF
>TRBV7-8|TRBJ2-3|TRBD1|19|few
TGTGCCAGCAGCCCTACCCGCCACGGGACAGGGGGGCCGACAGATACGCAGTATTTT
CASSPTRHGTGGPTDTQYF
>TRBV27|TRBJ2-6|TRBD1|17|NA
TGTGCCAGTAGTAGGGACAGGGTGAGCTCTGGGGCCAACGTCCTGACTTTC
CASSRDRVSSGANVLTF
>TRBV30|TRBJ2-6|NA|14|NA
TGTGCCTGGAGTGAAGCCTCTGGGGCCAACGTCCTGACTTTC
CAWSEASGANVLTF
>TRBV5-4|TRBJ1-2|TRBD1|14|NA
TGTGCCAGCAGTATTTCCGGGACAGGCTATGGCTACACCTTC
CASSISGTGYGYTF
>TRBV7-2|TRBJ1-5|TRBD1|14|NA
TGTGCCAGCAGCTCGGGACAGGAGGGGCAGCCCCAGCATTTT
CASSSGQEGQPQHF
>TRBV11-2|TRBJ1-1|TRBD1|13|once
TGTGCCACCCCGGGGGGACAGGACACTGAAGCTTTCTTT
CATPGGQDTEAFF
>TRBV15|TRBJ1-6|TRBD1|15|NA
TGTGCCACCAGCATGAGACAGGGGAGGCATTCACCCCTCCACTTT
CATSMRQGRHSPLHF
>TRBV5-4|TRBJ2-7|TRBD1|14|NA
TGTGCCAGCAGCCCGCGACAGGGTTTCTACGAGCAGTACTTC
CASSPRQGFYEQYF
>TRBV18|TRBJ1-2|NA|14|NA
TGTGCCAGCTCACCAGGACAGTCTAACTATGGCTACACCTTC
CASSPGQSNYGYTF
>TRBV27|TRBJ2-7|NA|14|NA
TGTGCCAGCAGTGTGACAGGCCACTCCTACGAGCAGTACTTC
CASSVTGHSYEQYF
>TRBV6-1|TRBJ2-3|NA|15|NA
TGTGCCAGCAGTGACCAGGGGAGGGTTTCGGATACGCAGTATTTT
CASSDQGRVSDTQYF
>TRBV19|TRBJ2-1|NA|14|NA
TGTGCCAGTAGACGGGGAAGCTCCTACAATGAGCAGTTCTTC
CASRRGSSYNEQFF
>TRBV27|TRBJ1-2|NA|13|NA
TGTGCCAGCAGTTTGGCCCCAGAGCGGGGCTACACCTTC
CASSLAPERGYTF
>TRBV2|TRBJ1-2|NA|14|NA
TGTGCCAGCAGGGGAGGGGGAGGCAACTATGGCTACCCCTTC
CASRGGGGNYGYPF
>TRBV19|TRBJ2-1|TRBD2|17|NA
TGTGCCAGTAGTATAGTTCTCCGGGGGGGTTTTGGCAATGAGCAGTTCTTC
CASSIVLRGGFGNEQFF
>TRBV30|TRBJ1-2|NA|11|NA
TGTGCCTGGACGCACGGCTATGGCTACACCTTC
CAWTHGYGYTF
>TRBV30|TRBJ2-2|TRBD2|15|NA
TGTGCCTGGAGTAGGGCAGCGGGAGTCACCGGGGAGCTGTTTTTT
CAWSRAAGVTGELFF
>TRBV6-4|TRBJ1-6|TRBD1|15|NA
TGTGCCAGCAGTGACCCGACAGGGATGAATTCACCCCTCCACTTT
CASSDPTGMNSPLHF
>TRBV5-1|TRBJ1-3|NA|15|NA
TGCGCCAGCAGCTTGGAGCCCACGTCTGGAAACACCATATATTTT
CASSLEPTSGNTIYF
>TRBV2|TRBJ1-6|TRBD1|14|once
TGTGCCAGCTCGTGGCGGGACAGGGGCTCACCCCTCCACTTT
CASSWRDRGSPLHF
>TRBV2|TRBJ1-2|TRBD1|14|NA
TGTGCCAGCATTAAGGGTACAGGGGGGTATGGCTACACCTTC
CASIKGTGGYGYTF
>TRBV9|TRBJ2-3|NA|16|NA
TGTGCCAGCAGCGTAGGACAGGCCTCTAGCACAGATACGCAGTATTTT
CASSVGQASSTDTQYF
>TRBV29-1|TRBJ2-3|NA|13|NA
TGCAGCGTTGATTGGGGGCCGCAAGATACGCAGTATTTT
CSVDWGPQDTQYF
>TRBV5-5|TRBJ1-6|NA|15|NA
TGTGCCAGCAGCCCAGGTGACTCCTATAATTCACCCCTCCACTTT
CASSPGDSYNSPLHF
>TRBV5-1|TRBJ2-3|TRBD2|14|once
TGCGCCAGCAGTCGAGCGGGGGGGCGAAATACGCAGTATTTT
CASSRAGGRNTQYF
>TRBV18|TRBJ1-2|NA|13|NA
TGTGCCAGCTCACCAGGAGGGAGGAGCGGCTACACCTTC
CASSPGGRSGYTF
>TRBV5-1|TRBJ1-5|NA|14|NA
TGCGCCATCAGCCCAGAGGCGGGGAATCAGCCCCAGCATTTT
CAISPEAGNQPQHF
>TRBV6-4|TRBJ2-3|TRBD1|15|NA
TGTGCCAGCAGACCCACAGGGGGCGAGGCAGATACGCAGTATTTT
CASRPTGGEADTQYF
>TRBV4-1|TRBJ1-1|NA|15|NA
TGCGCCAGCAGCCAAGAGGGAGCCCCAGTTCTTGAAGCTTTCTTT
CASSQEGAPVLEAFF
>TRBV29-1|TRBJ2-3|NA|13|NA
TGCAGCGTTGAAGGGCCAGGGTCAGATACGCAGTATTTT
CSVEGPGSDTQYF
>TRBV28|TRBJ1-2|TRBD1|14|NA
TGTGCCAGCAGACGGACAGGGGAGGCCTATGGCTACACCTTC
CASRRTGEAYGYTF
>TRBV7-6|TRBJ2-1|NA|17|NA
TGTGCCAGCAGCTCAAGCTTAGGGGGACTACTCTCCAATGAGCAGTTCTTC
CASSSSLGGLLSNEQFF
>TRBV29-1|TRBJ2-2|TRBD2|15|once
TGCAGCGTACGGCGGGGGGGCGCCGACACCGGGGAGCTGTTTTTT
CSVRRGGADTGELFF
>TRBV27|TRBJ2-7|NA|13|NA
TGTGCCAGCAGTTCCAACTCGGGGAACGAGCAGTACTTC
CASSSNSGNEQYF
>TRBV5-1|TRBJ1-1|TRBD1|16|few
TGCGCCAGCAGCAGGGGTCAACAGGGGGAGGACACTGAAGCTTTCTTT
CASSRGQQGEDTEAFF
>TRBV19|TRBJ2-3|TRBD2|14|NA
TGTGCCAGTGGTAGCGGGGTTAGCACAGATACGCAGTATTTT
CASGSGVSTDTQYF
>TRBV5-4|TRBJ1-5|NA|13|NA
TGTGCCAGCAGCGCCAACAGAAATCAGCCCCAGCATTTT
CASSANRNQPQHF
>TRBV7-6|TRBJ1-2|TRBD1|14|NA
TGTGCCAGCAGCCAAGGTGGACAGGGAAATGGCTACCCCTTC
CASSQGGQGNGYPF
>TRBV10-3|TRBJ2-3|NA|11|few
TGTGCCTCATCGGGGAGGGATACGCAGTATTTT
CASSGRDTQYF
>TRBV6-5|TRBJ1-4|NA|15|NA
TGTGCCAGCAGTTACACAGACGGGAGATATGAAAAACTGTTTTTT
CASSYTDGRYEKLFF
>TRBV6-6|TRBJ2-2|NA|15|NA
TGTGCCAGCAGTTCCCTGACAGCGAACACCGGGGAGCTGTTTTTT
CASSSLTANTGELFF
>TRBV5-5|TRBJ2-3|TRBD2|18|once
TGTGCCAGCAGCTTGGGAGTAGCGGGGGGACCTCCGATTGATACGCAGTATTTT
CASSLGVAGGPPIDTQYF
>TRBV5-1|TRBJ2-3|TRBD1|14|NA
TGCGCCAGCAGCCCATGGACAGGGCTAGATACGCAGTATTTT
CASSPWTGLDTQYF
>TRBV2|TRBJ2-5|TRBD2|15|NA
TGTGCCAGCACCGAACGCAGCGGGGGGGGAGAGACCCAGTACTTC
CASTERSGGGETQYF